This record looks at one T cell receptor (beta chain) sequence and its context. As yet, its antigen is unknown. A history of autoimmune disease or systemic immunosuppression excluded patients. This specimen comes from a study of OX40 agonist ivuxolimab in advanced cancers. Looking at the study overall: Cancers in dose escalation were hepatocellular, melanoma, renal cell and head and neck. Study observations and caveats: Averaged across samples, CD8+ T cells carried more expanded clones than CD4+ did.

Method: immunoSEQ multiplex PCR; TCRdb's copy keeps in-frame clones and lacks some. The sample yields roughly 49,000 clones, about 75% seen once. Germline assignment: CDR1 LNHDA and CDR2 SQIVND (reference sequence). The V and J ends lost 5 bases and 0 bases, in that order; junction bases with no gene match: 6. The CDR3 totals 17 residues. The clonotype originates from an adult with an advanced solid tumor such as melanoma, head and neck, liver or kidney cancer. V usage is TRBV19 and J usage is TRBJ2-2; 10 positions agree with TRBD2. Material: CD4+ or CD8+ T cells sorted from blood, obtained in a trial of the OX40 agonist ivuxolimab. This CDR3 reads CASSPLSGRANTGELFF. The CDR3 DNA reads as TGTGCCAGTAGTCCCCTAAGCGGGAGGGCGAACACCGGGGAGCTGTTTTTT.